This T cell receptor (beta chain) was found in a study of cytomegalovirus exposure and HLA in healthy donors. Study background: Earlier results showed roughly 110 million unique TCR beta sequences derived from approximately 170 million T cells.

With 2 bases removed from V and 8 bases from J, the gap between germline ends came to 10 bases. The CDR3 spans 12 residues. Germline V lookup: CDR1 SGHNT, CDR2 YYREEE (reference sequence). 60 Vbeta and 13 Jbeta primers were used in PCR. Profiling relied on immunoSEQ multiplex PCR, and the TCRdb table lists in-frame clones only, not all of them. The sample has approximately 190,000 clones; over 75% are singletons. Study-level points and caveats: One variant, a missense change in DCLRE1C, was linked in a later analysis to TCR beta V- and J-gene trimming. Beyond CMV serostatus, there was no information to go on about immune exposure.

As for this clone: Its antigen remains unidentified.

The sample taken for sequencing was PBMCs. This TCR came from a man aged 40-49 years in good health and CMV-seropositive. V gene TRBV5-4 combines with J gene TRBJ1-1; weak D call: TRBD1 (6 bases). CDR3 in DNA: TGTGCCAGCAGCTTCGGACAGTTCGAAGCTTTCTTT. It codes for CASSFGQFEAFF.